This TCR beta chain was identified in a study of blood T cell repertoires in COVID-19. Study at large: T cells, B-cell-depleted T cells, or PBMCs provided the cDNA or gDNA that served as material.

V shed 2 bases, J shed 0 bases, and the junction held 4 bases outside the gene matches. This CDR3 contains 16 residues. Germline CDR1 reads MNHNY; CDR2 reads SVGAGI (reference sequence). As originally analysed: Reference gene primer amplification gave nucleated cell count estimates. Profiled with immunoSEQ multiplex PCR; TCRdb holds only in-frame clones, not every one. V, J and clone size were drawn from that table, and D and trimming were deduced from the DNA. This table has more than 250,000 clones, more than 75% appearing once. Input material: peripheral blood. The J gene is TRBJ2-4, the V gene TRBV6-6, with 7 bases that match TRBD1. This sequence originates from a woman in her forties or fifties with acute or convalescent COVID-19. The CDR3 nucleotides read TGTGCCAGCAGTTACACACACAGGGGAGCCAAAAACATTCAGTACTTC. As protein: CASSYTHRGAKNIQYF.